The 6 T cell receptor beta chains below all came from one sample that was sequenced in a study of post-analysis software for immune sequencing data. Each TCR beta cDNA library carried unique molecular identifiers. TCRdb redid the calling of the PCR reads with MiXCR, one entry per CDR3 protein. Of 650,000 to 850,000 distinct CDR3 sequences listed, 46% are singletons. Points from the study as a whole: Roughly five TRBV segments appeared more often in patients than in controls, and TRBV5-6, TRBV5-1 and TRBV20-1 were among these.

These receptors lack a known antigen. Sequencing input: blood. The receptors originated from a girl aged 5 to 17 with multiple sclerosis.

The chain combines TRBV5-1 with TRBJ2-3, with 13 positions matching TRBD2. CDR3 length: 18 residues. Germline trimming cut 3 bases from V and 5 bases from J; bases unmatched to any gene: 12. Per germline, CDR1 SGHRS and CDR2 YFSETQ. CDR3 loop: CASSWGLAGTRAGDTQYF. The CDR3 nucleotides read TGCGCCAGCAGCTGGGGACTAGCGGGAACGAGAGCGGGAGATACGCAGTATTTT.

The chain employs TRBV6-1 and TRBJ2-4; no clear D. Matching the DNA end better, TRBJ2-7 makes the J call doubtful. Germline values: CDR1 MNHNS, CDR2 SASEGT. This CDR3 is built from 15 residues. The CDR3, as DNA: TGTGCCAGCAGTGCCGGACCTTCCCCCTCCTACGAGCAGTACTTC. Protein sequence: CASSAGPSPSYEQYF.

The chain recombines TRBV6-5 with TRBJ1-6, with TRBD1 as a possible D gene (6 bases). Germline assignment: CDR1 MNHEY and CDR2 SVGAGI. V lost 6 bases, J lost 5 bases, and 17 bases lay in between. CDR3 length: 16 amino acids. CDR3 loop: CASRQGDRTNNSPLHF. CDR3 nucleotide sequence: TGTGCCAGCAGACAAGGCGACAGGACGAATAATTCACCCCTCCACTTT.

In this sample, this clonotype turned up a few times. The V call is TRBV29-1, the J call TRBJ2-1; TRBD2 aligns across 7 bases. The CDR3 has 14 residues. Germline CDR1 and CDR2: SQVTM and ANQGSEA. V lost 4 bases to trimming and J lost 3 bases; unmatched junction nucleotides: 6. The CDR3 coding sequence is TGCAGCGTTGGACCACTAGCGCGCTACAATGAGCAGTTCTTC. Translating gives CSVGPLARYNEQFF.

The chain links TRBV12-3 or TRBV12-4 to TRBJ2-7, with D maybe TRBD1 (6 bases). There are 14 residues in the CDR3. V lost 5 bases to trimming and J lost 4 bases, with 15 bases between them. In DNA, the CDR3 is TGTGCCAGCAGTCCGACAGGTCTATATTACGAGCAGTACTTC. Encoded protein: CASSPTGLYYEQYF.

This clonotype was seen a few times. For the CDR3, the DNA is TGTGCCTGGAGTAGCAGGGACACTGAAGCTTTCTTT. Translating gives CAWSSRDTEAFF. This chain links TRBV30 with TRBJ1-1; maybe TRBD1 (5 bases). This CDR3 has 12 residues. V lost 2 bases, J lost 3 bases, and 7 bases lay in between. CDR1 and CDR2 from the germline V gene are GTSNPN and SVGIG (reference sequence).